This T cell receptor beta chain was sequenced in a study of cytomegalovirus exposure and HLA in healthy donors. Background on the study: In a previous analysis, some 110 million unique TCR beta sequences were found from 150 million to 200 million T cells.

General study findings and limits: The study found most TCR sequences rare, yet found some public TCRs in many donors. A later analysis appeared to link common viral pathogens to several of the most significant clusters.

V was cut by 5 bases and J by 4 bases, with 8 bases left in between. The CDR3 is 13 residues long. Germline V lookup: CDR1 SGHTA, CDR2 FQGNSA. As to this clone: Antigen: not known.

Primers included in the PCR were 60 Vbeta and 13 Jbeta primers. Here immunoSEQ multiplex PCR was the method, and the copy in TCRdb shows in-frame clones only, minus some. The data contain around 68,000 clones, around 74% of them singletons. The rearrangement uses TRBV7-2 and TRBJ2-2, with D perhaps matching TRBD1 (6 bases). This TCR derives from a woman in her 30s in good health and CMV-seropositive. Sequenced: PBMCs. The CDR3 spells CASSGQFTGELFF. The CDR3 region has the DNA TGTGCCAGCAGCGGACAGTTCACCGGGGAGCTGTTTTTT.